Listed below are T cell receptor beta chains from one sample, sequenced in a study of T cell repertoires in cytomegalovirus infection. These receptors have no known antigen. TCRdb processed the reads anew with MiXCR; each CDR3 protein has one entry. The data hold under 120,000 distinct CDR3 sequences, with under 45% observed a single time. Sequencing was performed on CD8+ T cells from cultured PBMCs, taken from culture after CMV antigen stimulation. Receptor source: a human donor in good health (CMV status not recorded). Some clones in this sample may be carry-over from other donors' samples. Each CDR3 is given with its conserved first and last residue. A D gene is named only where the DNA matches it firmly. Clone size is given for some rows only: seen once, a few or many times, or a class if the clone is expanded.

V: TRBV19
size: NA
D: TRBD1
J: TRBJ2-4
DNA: TGTGCCAGTAGTATAAGGACAGGGGGAGCCAAAAACATTCAGTACTTC
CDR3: CASSIRTGGAKNIQYF

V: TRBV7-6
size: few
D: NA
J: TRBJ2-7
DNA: TGTGCCAGCAGCCGTCTTACAGGCCTTAACGAGCAGTACTTC
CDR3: CASSRLTGLNEQYF

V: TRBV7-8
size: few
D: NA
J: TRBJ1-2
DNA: TGTGCCAGCAGTTCCGGGGGTCCCGACCTCTATGGCTACACCTTC
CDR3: CASSSGGPDLYGYTF

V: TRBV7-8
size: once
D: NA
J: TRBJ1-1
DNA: TGTGCCAGCAGCTTAGCGGGGCCGCAGGGCTCTGAAGCTTTCTTT
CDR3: CASSLAGPQGSEAFF

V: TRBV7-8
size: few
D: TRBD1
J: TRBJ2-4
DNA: TGTGCCAGCATCCCAGGGACAGGAAAAAACATTCAGTACTTC
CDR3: CASIPGTGKNIQYF

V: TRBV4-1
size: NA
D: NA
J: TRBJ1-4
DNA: TGTGCCAGCAGCCAAGGTTACAGGGAAAAACTGTTTTTT
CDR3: CASSQGYREKLFF

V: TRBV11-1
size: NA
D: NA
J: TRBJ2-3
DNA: TGTGCCAGCAGCTTAGTGGTCTCCCGGGGAGATACGCAGTATTTT
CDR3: CASSLVVSRGDTQYF

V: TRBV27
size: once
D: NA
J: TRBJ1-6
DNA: TGTGCCAGCAGTATACCGGGACCGCTCCAAGCCCTCCACTTT
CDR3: CASSIPGPLQALHF

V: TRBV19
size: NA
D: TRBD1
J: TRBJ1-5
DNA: TGTGCCAGTATAGGGGGCGCCAGCAATCAGCCCCAGCATTTT
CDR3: CASIGGASNQPQHF

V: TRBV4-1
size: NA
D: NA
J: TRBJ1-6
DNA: TGCGCCAGCAGCCAAGGTTTGGGCCGAGACCTCCACTTT
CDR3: CASSQGLGRDLHF

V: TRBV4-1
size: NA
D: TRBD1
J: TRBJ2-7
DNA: TGCGCCAGCAGCCAAGATAGGGACAGGGGATACTACGAGCAGTACTTC
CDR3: CASSQDRDRGYYEQYF

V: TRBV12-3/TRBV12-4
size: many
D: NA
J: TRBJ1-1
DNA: TGTGCCAGCAGTAAGGGGACGGCACTGGATTTTTCGAACACTGAAGCTTTCTTT
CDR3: CASSKGTALDFSNTEAFF

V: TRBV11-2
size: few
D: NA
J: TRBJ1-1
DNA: TGTGCCAGCAGCCATGACACGCCTGAAGCTTTCTTT
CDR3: CASSHDTPEAFF

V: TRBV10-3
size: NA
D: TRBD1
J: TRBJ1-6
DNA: TGTGCCATCAGTGAGGACAGGGCGGAATCACCCCTCCACTTT
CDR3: CAISEDRAESPLHF

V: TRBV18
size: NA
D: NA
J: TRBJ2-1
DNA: TGTGCCAGCTCACCATGGGGAGGCCCGGATTCCTACAATGAGCAGTTCTTC
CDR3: CASSPWGGPDSYNEQFF

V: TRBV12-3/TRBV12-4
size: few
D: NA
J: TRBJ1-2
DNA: TGTGCCAGCAGTTTAGGACAGATTAACTATGGCTACACCTTC
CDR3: CASSLGQINYGYTF

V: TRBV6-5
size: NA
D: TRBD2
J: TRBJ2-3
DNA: TGTGCCAGCAGTCGCGGCCTAGCGGGGGGGACAGATACGCAGTATTTT
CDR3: CASSRGLAGGTDTQYF

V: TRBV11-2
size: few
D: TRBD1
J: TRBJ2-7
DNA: TGTGCCAGCAGCTCCGGGACAGGGGGCTTTGGGCAGTACTTC
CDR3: CASSSGTGGFGQYF

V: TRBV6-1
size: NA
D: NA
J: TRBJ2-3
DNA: TGTGCCAGCAGTGGTAACGTAGCTAGCACAGATACGCAGTATTTT
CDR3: CASSGNVASTDTQYF

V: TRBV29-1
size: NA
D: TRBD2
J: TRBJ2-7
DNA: TGCAGCGCCGGGGGGAAACTAGCGGAAACCTACGAGCAGTACTTC
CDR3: CSAGGKLAETYEQYF

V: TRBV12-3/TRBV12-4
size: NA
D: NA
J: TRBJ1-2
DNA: TGTGCCAGCGGACCGGGCCTCGGGTGGGGCTACACCTTC
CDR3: CASGPGLGWGYTF

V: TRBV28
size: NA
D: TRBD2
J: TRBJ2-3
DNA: TGTGCCAGCAGTTTATTATCGGGGGGGGCGGGAGATACGCAGTATTTT
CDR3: CASSLLSGGAGDTQYF

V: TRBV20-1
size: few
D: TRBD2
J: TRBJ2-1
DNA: TGCAGTGCTAGAGCCCTGGGACTAGCGGAAAACAATGAGCAGTTCTTC
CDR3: CSARALGLAENNEQFF

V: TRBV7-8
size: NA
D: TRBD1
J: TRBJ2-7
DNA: TGTGCCAGCAGCTTAGCGGAGCACAGGGGATACGAGCAGTACTTC
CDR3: CASSLAEHRGYEQYF

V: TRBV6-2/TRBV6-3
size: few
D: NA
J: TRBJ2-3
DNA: TGTGCCAGCAGTTCCCTCCCCCAGGGGACAGATACGCAGTATTTT
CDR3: CASSSLPQGTDTQYF

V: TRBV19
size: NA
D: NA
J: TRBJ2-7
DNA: TGTGCCAGTAGTATAGGGACAGCGTCCTACGAGCAGTACTTC
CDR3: CASSIGTASYEQYF

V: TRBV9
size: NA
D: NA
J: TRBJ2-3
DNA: TGTGCCAGCAGCGCAGGGGCTTCAGATACGCAGTATTTT
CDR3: CASSAGASDTQYF

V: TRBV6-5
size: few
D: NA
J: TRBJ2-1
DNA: TGTGCCAGCAGTTACTCGGGGGGCACCGACAATGAGCAGTTCTTC
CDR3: CASSYSGGTDNEQFF

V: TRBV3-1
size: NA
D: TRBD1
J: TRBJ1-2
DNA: TGTGCCAGCAGCCCGGGACAGGGCAATGGCTACACCTTC
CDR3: CASSPGQGNGYTF

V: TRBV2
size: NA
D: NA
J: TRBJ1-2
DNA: TGTGCCAGCTGGACGGTAGCTAACTATGGCTACACCTTC
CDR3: CASWTVANYGYTF

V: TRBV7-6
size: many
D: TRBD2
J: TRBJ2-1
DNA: TGTGCCAGCAGCACCAGCGGGGGGTTATACAATGAGCAGTTCTTC
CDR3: CASSTSGGLYNEQFF

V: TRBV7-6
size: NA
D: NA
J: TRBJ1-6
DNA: TGTGCCAGCAGCCTCCTTTCCGGACAAAGTGGTTCACCCCTCCACTTT
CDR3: CASSLLSGQSGSPLHF

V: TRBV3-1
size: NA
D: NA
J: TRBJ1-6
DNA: TGTGCCAGCAGCCGCGCTGGGACGAATTCACCCCTCCACTTT
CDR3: CASSRAGTNSPLHF

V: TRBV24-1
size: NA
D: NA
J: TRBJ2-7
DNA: TGTGCCACCAGTGATTGGACAGCCTACGAGCAGTACTTC
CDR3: CATSDWTAYEQYF

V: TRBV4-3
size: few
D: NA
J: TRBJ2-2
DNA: TGCGCCAGCAGCCCCTGGGGGGAGGTCCCGAACACCGGGGAGCTGTTTTTT
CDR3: CASSPWGEVPNTGELFF

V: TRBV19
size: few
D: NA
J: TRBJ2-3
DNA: TGTGCCAGTAGTACCTCGTTGCGGCGCTACACAGATACGCAGTATTTT
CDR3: CASSTSLRRYTDTQYF